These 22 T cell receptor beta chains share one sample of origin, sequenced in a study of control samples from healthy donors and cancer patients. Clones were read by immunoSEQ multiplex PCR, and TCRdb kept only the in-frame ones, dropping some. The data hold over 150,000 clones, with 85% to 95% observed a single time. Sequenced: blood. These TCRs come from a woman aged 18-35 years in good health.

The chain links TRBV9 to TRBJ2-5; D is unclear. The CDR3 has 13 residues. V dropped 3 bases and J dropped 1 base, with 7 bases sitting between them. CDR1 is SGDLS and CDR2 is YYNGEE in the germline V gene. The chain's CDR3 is CASSAGSQETQYF. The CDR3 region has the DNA TGTGCCAGCAGCGCCGGGTCCCAAGAGACCCAGTACTTC.

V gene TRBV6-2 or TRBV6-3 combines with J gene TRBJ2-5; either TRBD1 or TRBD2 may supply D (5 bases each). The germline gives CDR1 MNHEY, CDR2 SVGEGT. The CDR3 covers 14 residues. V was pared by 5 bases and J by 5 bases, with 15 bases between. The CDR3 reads CASSPRDPRETQYF. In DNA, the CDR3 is TGTGCCAGCAGTCCACGGGACCCCAGGGAGACCCAGTACTTC.

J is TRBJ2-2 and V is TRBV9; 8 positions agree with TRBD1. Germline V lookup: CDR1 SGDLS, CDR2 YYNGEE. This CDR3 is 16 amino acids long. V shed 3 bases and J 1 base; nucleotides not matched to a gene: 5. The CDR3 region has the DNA TGTGCCAGCAGCGGAAACAGGGGGAAGAACACCGGGGAGCTGTTTTTT. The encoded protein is CASSGNRGKNTGELFF.

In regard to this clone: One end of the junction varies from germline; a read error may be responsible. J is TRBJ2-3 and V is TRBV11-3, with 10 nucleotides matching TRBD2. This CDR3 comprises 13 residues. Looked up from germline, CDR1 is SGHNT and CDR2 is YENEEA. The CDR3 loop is CASSLGASGSQDF. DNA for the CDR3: TGTGCCAGCAGCTTAGGGGCTAGCGGGAGTCAGGATTTT.

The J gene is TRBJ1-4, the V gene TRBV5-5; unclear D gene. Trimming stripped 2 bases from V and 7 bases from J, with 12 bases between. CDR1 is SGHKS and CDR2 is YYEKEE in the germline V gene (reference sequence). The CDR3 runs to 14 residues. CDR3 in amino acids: CASSFGRSGEKLFF. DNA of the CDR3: TGTGCCAGCAGCTTTGGCCGTTCCGGTGAAAAACTGTTTTTT.

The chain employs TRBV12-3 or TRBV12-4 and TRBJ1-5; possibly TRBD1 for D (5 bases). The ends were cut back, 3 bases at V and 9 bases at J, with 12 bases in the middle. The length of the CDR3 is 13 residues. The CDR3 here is CASSFGGDMPQHF. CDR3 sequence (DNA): TGTGCCAGCAGTTTCGGGGGGGATATGCCCCAGCATTTT.

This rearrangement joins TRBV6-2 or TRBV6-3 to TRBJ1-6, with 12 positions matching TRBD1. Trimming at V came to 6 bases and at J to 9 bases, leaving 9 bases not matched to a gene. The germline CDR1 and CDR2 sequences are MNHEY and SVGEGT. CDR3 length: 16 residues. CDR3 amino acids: CASSRTGTGGGSPLHF. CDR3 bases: TGTGCCAGCAGCCGCACCGGGACAGGGGGCGGTTCACCCCTCCACTTT.

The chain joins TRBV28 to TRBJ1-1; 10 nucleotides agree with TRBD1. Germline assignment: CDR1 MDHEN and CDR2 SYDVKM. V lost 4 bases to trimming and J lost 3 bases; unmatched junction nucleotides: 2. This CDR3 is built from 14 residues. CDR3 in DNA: TGTGCCAGCAGTTCGACAGGGGGCTACACTGAAGCTTTCTTT. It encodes CASSSTGGYTEAFF.

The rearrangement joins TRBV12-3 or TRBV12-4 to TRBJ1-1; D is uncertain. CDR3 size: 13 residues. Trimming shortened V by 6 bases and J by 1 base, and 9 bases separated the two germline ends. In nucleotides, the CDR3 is TGTGCCAGCAGACGATCCGGGAACACTGAAGCTTTCTTT. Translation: CASRRSGNTEAFF.

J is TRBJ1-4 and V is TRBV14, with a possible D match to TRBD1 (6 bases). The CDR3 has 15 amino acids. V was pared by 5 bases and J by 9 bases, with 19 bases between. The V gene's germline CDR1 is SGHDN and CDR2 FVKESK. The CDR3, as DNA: TGTGCCAGCAGCTTAAATCCGGGACACCTTCAAAAACTGTTTTTT. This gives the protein CASSLNPGHLQKLFF. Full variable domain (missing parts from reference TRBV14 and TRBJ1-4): EAGVTQFPSHSVIEKGQTVTLRCDPISGHDNLYWYRRVMGKEIKFLLHFVKESKQDESGMPNNRFLAERTGGTYSTLKVQPAELEDSGVYFCASSLNPGHLQKLFFGSGTQLSVL.

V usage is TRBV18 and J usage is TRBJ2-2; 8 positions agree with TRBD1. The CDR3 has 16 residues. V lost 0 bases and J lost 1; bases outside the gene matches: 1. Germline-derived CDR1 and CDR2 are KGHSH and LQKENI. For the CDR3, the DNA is TGTGCCAGCTCACCACCTGGGACAGGGAACACCGGGGAGCTGTTTTTT. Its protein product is CASSPPGTGNTGELFF.

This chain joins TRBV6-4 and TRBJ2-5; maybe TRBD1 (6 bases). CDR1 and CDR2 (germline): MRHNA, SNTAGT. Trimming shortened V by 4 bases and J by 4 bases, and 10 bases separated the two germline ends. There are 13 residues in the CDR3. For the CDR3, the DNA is TGTGCCAGCAGTGTAGAAGGGGGAGAGACCCAGTACTTC. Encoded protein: CASSVEGGETQYF.

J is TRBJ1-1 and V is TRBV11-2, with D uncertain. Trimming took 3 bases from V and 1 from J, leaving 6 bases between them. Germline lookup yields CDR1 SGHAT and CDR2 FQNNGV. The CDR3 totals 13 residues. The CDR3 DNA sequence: TGTGCCAGCAGCTTCGCGAGGAACACTGAAGCTTTCTTT. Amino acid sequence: CASSFARNTEAFF.

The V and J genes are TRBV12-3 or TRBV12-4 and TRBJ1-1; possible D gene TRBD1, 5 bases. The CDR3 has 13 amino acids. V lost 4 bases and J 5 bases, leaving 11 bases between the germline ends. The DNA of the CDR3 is TGTGCCAGCAGTTCGAACACAGGAACTGAAGCTTTCTTT. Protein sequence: CASSSNTGTEAFF.

The CDR3 bases are TGTGCCAGCAGTTTGGGGGGATTTAACTATGGCTACACCTTC. Translated, it gives CASSLGGFNYGYTF. The chain joins TRBV6-2 or TRBV6-3 to TRBJ1-2; possibly TRBD1 for D (5 bases). The CDR3 spans 14 residues. The germline V gene encodes CDR1 MNHEY and CDR2 SVGEGT. V was trimmed by 4 bases and J by 1 base, leaving 10 bases between them.

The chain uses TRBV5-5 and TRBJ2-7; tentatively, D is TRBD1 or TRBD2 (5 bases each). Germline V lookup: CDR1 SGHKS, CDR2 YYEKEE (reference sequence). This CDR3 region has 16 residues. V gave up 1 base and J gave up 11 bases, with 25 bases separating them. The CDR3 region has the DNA TGTGCCAGCAGCTTGATCCCCGGTCAGGGCCCTACCGGGGAGTACTTC. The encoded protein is CASSLIPGQGPTGEYF.

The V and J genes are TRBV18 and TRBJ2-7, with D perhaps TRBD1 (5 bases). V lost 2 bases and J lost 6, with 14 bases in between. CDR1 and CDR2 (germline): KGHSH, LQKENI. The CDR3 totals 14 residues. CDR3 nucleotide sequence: TGTGCCAGCTCACCAGTAGCCAGGGTAGGCGAGCAGTACTTC. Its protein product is CASSPVARVGEQYF.

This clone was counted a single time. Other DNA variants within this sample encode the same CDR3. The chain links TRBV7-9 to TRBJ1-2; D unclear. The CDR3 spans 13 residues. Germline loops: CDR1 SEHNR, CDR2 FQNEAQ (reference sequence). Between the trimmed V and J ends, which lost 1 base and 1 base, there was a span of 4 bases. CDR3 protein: CASSLDGNYGYTF. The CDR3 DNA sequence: TGTGCCAGCAGCTTAGATGGTAACTATGGCTACACCTTC.

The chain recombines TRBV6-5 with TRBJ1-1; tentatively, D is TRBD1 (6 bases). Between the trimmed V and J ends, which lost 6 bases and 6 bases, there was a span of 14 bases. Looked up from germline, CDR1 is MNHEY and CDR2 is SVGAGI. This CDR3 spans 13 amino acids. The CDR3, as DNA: TGTGCCAGCAGGAACTCAGGGGACCCTGAAGCTTTCTTT. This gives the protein CASRNSGDPEAFF.

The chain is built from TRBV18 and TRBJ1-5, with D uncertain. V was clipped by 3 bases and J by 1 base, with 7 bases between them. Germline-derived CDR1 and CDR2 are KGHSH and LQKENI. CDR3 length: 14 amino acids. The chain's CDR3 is CASSPELSNQPQHF. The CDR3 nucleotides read TGTGCCAGCTCACCGGAATTGAGCAATCAGCCCCAGCATTTT.

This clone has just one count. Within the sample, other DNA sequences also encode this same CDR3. In DNA, the CDR3 is TGTGCCATCAGTGAGTCAGGGGACTATGGCTACACCTTC. This codes for CAISESGDYGYTF. The chain couples TRBV10-3 to TRBJ1-2; a weak D match, TRBD1 (5 bases). V was clipped by 0 bases and J by 3 bases, with 5 bases between them. Looked up from germline, CDR1 is ENHRY and CDR2 is SYGVKD. This CDR3 spans 13 amino acids.

The CDR3: CASSQEGRLSSYEQYF. CDR3 in DNA: TGTGCCAGCAGCCAAGAGGGAAGACTCAGCTCCTACGAGCAGTACTTC. The J gene is TRBJ2-7, the V gene TRBV4-2; D remains unclear. Trimming left V 0 bases short and J 0 bases short, with 12 bases between. The V gene's germline CDR1 is LGHNA and CDR2 YNFKEQ. This CDR3 is 16 amino acids long.